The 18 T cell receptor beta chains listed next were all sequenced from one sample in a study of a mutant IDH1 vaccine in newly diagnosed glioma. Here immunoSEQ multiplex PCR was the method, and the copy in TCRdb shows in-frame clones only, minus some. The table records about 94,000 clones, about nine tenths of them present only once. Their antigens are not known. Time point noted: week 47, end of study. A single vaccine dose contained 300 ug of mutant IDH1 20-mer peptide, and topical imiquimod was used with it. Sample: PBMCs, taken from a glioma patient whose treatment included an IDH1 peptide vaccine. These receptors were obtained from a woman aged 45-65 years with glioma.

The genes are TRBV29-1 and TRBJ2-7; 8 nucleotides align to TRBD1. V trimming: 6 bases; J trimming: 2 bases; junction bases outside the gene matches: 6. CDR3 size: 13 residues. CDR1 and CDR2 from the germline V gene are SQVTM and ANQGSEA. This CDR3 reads CSVSGGIAYEQYF. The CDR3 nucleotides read TGCAGCGTATCAGGGGGCATCGCCTACGAGCAGTACTTC.

CDR3 DNA sequence: TGTGCCTGGAGTGTAACCGGGAATTCCAACGAGCAGTACTTC. Encoded protein: CAWSVTGNSNEQYF. The chain recombines TRBV30 with TRBJ2-7; a weak D match, TRBD2 (5 bases). The CDR3 loop spans 14 amino acids. Germline values: CDR1 GTSNPN, CDR2 SVGIG (reference sequence). Between the trimmed V and J ends, which lost 0 bases and 5 bases, there was a span of 14 bases.

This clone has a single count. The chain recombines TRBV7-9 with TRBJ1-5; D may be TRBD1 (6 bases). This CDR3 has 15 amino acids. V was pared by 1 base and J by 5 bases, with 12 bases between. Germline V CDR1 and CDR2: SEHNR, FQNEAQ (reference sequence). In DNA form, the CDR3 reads TGTGCCAGCAGCTTAGACCAGGGGCAGGATCAGCCCCAGCATTTT. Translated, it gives CASSLDQGQDQPQHF. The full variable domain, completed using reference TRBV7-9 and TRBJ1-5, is DTGVSQNPRHKITKRGQNVTFRCDPISEHNRLYWYRQTLGQGPEFLTYFQNEAQLEKSRLLSDRFSAERPKGSFSTLEIQRTEQGDSAMYLCASSLDQGQDQPQHFGDGTRLSIL.

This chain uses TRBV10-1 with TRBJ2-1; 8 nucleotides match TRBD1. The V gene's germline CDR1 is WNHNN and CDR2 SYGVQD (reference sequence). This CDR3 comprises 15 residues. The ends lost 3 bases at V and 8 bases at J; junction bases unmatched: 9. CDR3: CASSETGGPRDEQFF. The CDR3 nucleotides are TGCGCCAGCAGTGAAACAGGGGGGCCAAGAGATGAGCAGTTCTTC.

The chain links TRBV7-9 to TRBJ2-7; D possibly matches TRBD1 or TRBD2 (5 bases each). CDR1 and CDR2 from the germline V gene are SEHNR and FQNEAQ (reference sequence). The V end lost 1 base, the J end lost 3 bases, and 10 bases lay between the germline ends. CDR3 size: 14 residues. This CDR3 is CASSLGGVIYEQYF. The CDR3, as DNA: TGTGCCAGCAGCTTAGGAGGGGTTATCTACGAGCAGTACTTC.

The CDR3 is CASSVVEGSYEQYF. CDR3 in DNA: TGTGCCAGCAGCGTAGTAGAGGGCTCCTACGAGCAGTACTTC. The chain links TRBV9 to TRBJ2-5, with TRBD2 as a possible D gene (5 bases). The end of the DNA fits TRBJ2-7 better, so the J call may be wrong. Germline-derived CDR1 and CDR2 are SGDLS and YYNGEE. The CDR3 has 14 amino acids.

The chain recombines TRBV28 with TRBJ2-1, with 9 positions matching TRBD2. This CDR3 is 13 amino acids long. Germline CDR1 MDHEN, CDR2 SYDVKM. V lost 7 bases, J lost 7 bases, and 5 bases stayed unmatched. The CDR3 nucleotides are TGTGCCAGCACCTTGAGCGGGAGGAATGAGCAGTTCTTC. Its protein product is CASTLSGRNEQFF. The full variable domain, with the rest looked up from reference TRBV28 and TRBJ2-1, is DVKVTQSSRYLVKRTGEKVFLECVQDMDHENMFWYRQDPGLGLRLIYFSYDVKMKEKGDIPEGYSVSREKKERFSLILESASTNQTSMYLCASTLSGRNEQFFGPGTRLTVL.

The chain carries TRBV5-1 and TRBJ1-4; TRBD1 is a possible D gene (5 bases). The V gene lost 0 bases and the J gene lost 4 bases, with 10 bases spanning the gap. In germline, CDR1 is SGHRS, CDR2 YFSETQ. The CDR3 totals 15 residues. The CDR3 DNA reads TGCGCCAGCAGCTTGGGGGACCGCGATAATGAAAAACTGTTTTTT. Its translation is CASSLGDRDNEKLFF.

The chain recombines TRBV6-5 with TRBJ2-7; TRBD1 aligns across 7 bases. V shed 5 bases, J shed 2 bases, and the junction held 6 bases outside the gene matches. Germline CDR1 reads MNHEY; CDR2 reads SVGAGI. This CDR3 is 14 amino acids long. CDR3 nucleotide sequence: TGTGCCAGCAGTGCCCGACAGGGAACCTACGAGCAGTACTTC. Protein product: CASSARQGTYEQYF.

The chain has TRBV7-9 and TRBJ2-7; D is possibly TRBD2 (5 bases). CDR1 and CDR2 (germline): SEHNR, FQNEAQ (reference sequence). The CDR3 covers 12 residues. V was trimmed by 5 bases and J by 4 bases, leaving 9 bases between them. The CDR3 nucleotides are TGTGCCAGCAGCCAGACGGGATACGAGCAGTACTTC. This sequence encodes CASSQTGYEQYF.

CDR3 nucleotide sequence: TGTGCCAGCAGCCCCGGGGTTGAGCAGTTCTTC. Protein: CASSPGVEQFF. This chain links TRBV9 with TRBJ2-1, with D possibly TRBD2 on 5 matching bases. Trimming pared 4 bases from V and 9 bases from J, leaving 8 bases between. The CDR3 length is 11 residues. In germline, CDR1 is SGDLS, CDR2 YYNGEE.

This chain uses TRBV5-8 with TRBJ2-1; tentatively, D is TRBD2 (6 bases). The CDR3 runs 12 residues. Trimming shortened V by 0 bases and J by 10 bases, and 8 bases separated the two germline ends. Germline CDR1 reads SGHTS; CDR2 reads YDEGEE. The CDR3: CASSLAGLEQFF. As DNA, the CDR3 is TGTGCCAGCAGCTTGGCCGGACTAGAGCAGTTCTTC.

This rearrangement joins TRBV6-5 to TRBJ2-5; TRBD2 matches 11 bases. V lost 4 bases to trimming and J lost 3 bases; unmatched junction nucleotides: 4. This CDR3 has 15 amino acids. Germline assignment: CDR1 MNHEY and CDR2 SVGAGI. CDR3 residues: CASSWGTSGKETQYF. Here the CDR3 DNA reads TGTGCCAGCAGTTGGGGGACTAGCGGTAAAGAGACCCAGTACTTC.

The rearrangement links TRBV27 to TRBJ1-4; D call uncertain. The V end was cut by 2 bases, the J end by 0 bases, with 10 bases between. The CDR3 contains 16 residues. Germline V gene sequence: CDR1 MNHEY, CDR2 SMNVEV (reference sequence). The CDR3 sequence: CASSLAYLATNEKLFF. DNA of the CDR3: TGTGCCAGCAGTTTAGCCTACCTCGCAACTAATGAAAAACTGTTTTTT.

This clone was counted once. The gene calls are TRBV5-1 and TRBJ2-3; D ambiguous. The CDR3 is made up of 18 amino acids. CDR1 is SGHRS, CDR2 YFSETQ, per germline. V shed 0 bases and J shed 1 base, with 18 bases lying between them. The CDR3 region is CASSLVGSRFTGTDTQYF. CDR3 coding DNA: TGCGCCAGCAGCTTGGTCGGGTCCCGTTTTACCGGCACAGATACGCAGTATTTT.

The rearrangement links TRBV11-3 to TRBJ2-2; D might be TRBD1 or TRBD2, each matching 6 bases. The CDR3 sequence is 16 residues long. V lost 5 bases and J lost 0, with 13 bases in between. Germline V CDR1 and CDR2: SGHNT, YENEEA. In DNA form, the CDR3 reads TGTGCCAGCAGCCGTAGGGGGGCGGCGAACACCGGGGAGCTGTTTTTT. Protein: CASSRRGAANTGELFF.

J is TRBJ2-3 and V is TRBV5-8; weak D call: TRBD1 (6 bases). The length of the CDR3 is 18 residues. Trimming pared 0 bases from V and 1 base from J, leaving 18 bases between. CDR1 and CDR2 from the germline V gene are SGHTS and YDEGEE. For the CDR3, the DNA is TGTGCCAGCAGCTTGGCGTATATGTGGGCAGGGGGCACAGATACGCAGTATTTT. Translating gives CASSLAYMWAGGTDTQYF.

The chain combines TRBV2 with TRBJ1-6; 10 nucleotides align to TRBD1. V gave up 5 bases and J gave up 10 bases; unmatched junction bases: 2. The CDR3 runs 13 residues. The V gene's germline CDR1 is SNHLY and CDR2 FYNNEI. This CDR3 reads CASSWDRGSPLHF. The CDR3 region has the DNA TGTGCCAGCAGTTGGGACAGGGGATCACCCCTCCACTTT.